One sample yielded the 12 T cell receptor beta chains listed below, sequenced in a study of TIL therapy for anti-PD-1-resistant metastatic lung cancer. Time point noted: pre-treatment sample, taken before nivolumab and TIL therapy. This was the immunoSEQ v3 assay. Only in-frame clones appear in the TCRdb table, and some are missing; sequencing was by immunoSEQ multiplex PCR. The sample lists 30,000 to 45,000 clones, more than 60% seen once, with over 5.5% in the top ten. Sequencing used blood, obtained at baseline. Receptor source: a person between 25 and 79 years old with non-small cell lung cancer.

J is TRBJ2-5 and V is TRBV5-1, with D possibly being TRBD2 (6 bases). This CDR3 has 13 amino acids. Germline V CDR1 and CDR2: SGHRS, YFSETQ. Trimming pared 5 bases from V and 1 base from J, leaving 9 bases between. For the CDR3, the DNA is TGCGCCAGCAGTTATAGCGGCCAAGAGACCCAGTACTTC. This sequence encodes CASSYSGQETQYF. Based on the CDR3 plus reference TRBV5-1 and TRBJ2-5, the full variable domain is KAGVTQTPRYLIKTRGQQVTLSCSPISGHRSVSWYQQTPGQGLQFLFEYFSETQRNKGNFPGRFSGRQFSNSRSEMNVSTLELGDSALYLCASSYSGQETQYFGPGTRLLVL.

The V gene is TRBV7-3, the J gene TRBJ2-1; 10 nucleotides line up with TRBD1. The CDR3 contains 17 residues. CDR1 and CDR2 from the germline V gene are SGHTA and FQGTGA. V shed 6 bases, J shed 7 bases, and the junction held 15 bases outside the gene matches. The chain's CDR3 is CASSLRQGATYHNEQFF. The CDR3 DNA reads as TGTGCCAGCAGTCTTAGACAGGGGGCGACTTATCATAATGAGCAGTTCTTC.

V and J are TRBV18 and TRBJ2-1, with 9 bases identical to TRBD2. The CDR3 consists of 16 residues. The V gene's germline CDR1 is KGHSH and CDR2 LQKENI. V trimming: 5 bases; J trimming: 5 bases; junction bases outside the gene matches: 10. In nucleotides, the CDR3 is TGTGCCAGCTCAACCCTTAGCGGGGGCCCTGACAATGAGCAGTTCTTC. It is translated as CASSTLSGGPDNEQFF.

This clone appeared a single time. The rearrangement uses TRBV5-4 and TRBJ1-6, with D hard to call. V dropped 0 bases and J dropped 0 bases, with 7 bases sitting between them. Germline V gene data show CDR1 as SGHNT and CDR2 as YYREEE (reference sequence). This CDR3 is built from 16 residues. This CDR3 reads CASSLDLGSYNSPLHF. The CDR3 nucleotides read TGTGCCAGCAGCTTGGACTTGGGCTCCTATAATTCACCCCTCCACTTT.

The V call is TRBV7-6, the J call TRBJ2-1; 9 bases agree with TRBD2. The CDR3 spans 16 residues. The V gene's germline CDR1 is SGHVS and CDR2 FNYEAQ. V trimming: 0 bases; J trimming: 10 bases; junction bases outside the gene matches: 10. The CDR3 loop reads CASSLAGRGLALEQFF. DNA of the CDR3: TGTGCCAGCAGCTTAGCGGGTCGGGGACTAGCTCTAGAGCAGTTCTTC.

The table lists this clone with a count of one. The chain joins TRBV7-2 to TRBJ2-2; TRBD2 agrees at 9 bases. The CDR3 loop spans 16 amino acids. J lost 4 bases, V lost 11 bases, and 14 bases had no gene match. Germline lookup yields CDR1 SGHTA and CDR2 FQGNSA. DNA of the CDR3: TGTGCCTGCCAAGGCGGGCTAGCGGGGATCACCGGGGAGCTGTTTTTT. It encodes CACQGGLAGITGELFF.

V usage is TRBV7-2 and J usage is TRBJ2-3, with 8 bases lining up with TRBD2. Per the germline V gene, CDR1 is SGHTA and CDR2 is FQGNSA. The V segment lost 1 base and the J segment 2 bases; nucleotides outside the gene matches: 8. The length of the CDR3 is 17 residues. CDR3 amino acids: CASSLELLAGLTDTQYF. CDR3 DNA sequence: TGTGCCAGCAGCTTAGAGCTCCTAGCGGGCCTCACAGATACGCAGTATTTT.

A few counts support this clone. The chain couples TRBV10-3 to TRBJ2-7, with D uncertain. This CDR3 has 15 residues. Between the trimmed V and J ends, which lost 2 bases and 2 bases, there was a span of 13 bases. Germline lookup yields CDR1 ENHRY and CDR2 SYGVKD. CDR3 bases: TGTGCCATCAGTGAGAGCGCCGGCGCTGCCTACGAGCAGTACTTC. This sequence encodes CAISESAGAAYEQYF.

J is TRBJ1-1 and V is TRBV9; possible D gene TRBD1, 6 bases. With 0 bases removed from V and 3 bases from J, the gap between germline ends came to 18 bases. Per the germline V gene, CDR1 is SGDLS and CDR2 is YYNGEE. The CDR3 is 17 residues long. CDR3 amino acids: CASSVGGPWGRDTEAFF. In nucleotides, the CDR3 is TGTGCCAGCAGCGTAGGGGGCCCTTGGGGGCGAGACACTGAAGCTTTCTTT.

For the CDR3, the DNA is TGTGCCAGCAGTTCGGTTCTTTGGACAGCCAACAATGAGCAGTTCTTC. Translated, it gives CASSSVLWTANNEQFF. The chain recombines TRBV27 with TRBJ2-1, with D perhaps matching TRBD1 (6 bases). Deletions cut 4 bases from V and 5 bases from J, with 18 bases between. CDR3 size: 16 residues. Germline CDR1 is MNHEY and CDR2 is SMNVEV (reference sequence).

The chain carries TRBV7-2 and TRBJ2-3; 8 bases are a match to TRBD2. Germline V gene lookup returns CDR1 SGHTA and CDR2 FQGNSA. The length of the CDR3 is 17 residues. V dropped 0 bases and J dropped 5; count of bases not matched to a gene: 10. The DNA for the CDR3 is TGTGCCAGCAGCTTAGCTCCCCGGGGGGGCAGTAGAGATACGCAGTATTTT. Its translation is CASSLAPRGGSRDTQYF. Combining the CDR3 with reference TRBV7-2 and TRBJ2-3 gives the whole variable domain GAGVSQSPSNKVTEKGKDVELRCDPISGHTALYWYRQSLGQGLEFLIYFQGNSAPDKSGLPSDRFSAERTGGSVSTLTIQRTQQEDSAVYLCASSLAPRGGSRDTQYFGPGTRLTVL.

V is TRBV9 and J is TRBJ2-7; D may be TRBD1 (6 bases). Per germline, CDR1 SGDLS and CDR2 YYNGEE. V dropped 7 bases and J dropped 4 bases, with 9 bases sitting between them. This CDR3 spans 11 amino acids. The CDR3 nucleotides read TGTGCCAGCGCAGGGGTATACGAGCAGTACTTC. It codes for CASAGVYEQYF.